This entry features one T cell receptor (beta chain) sequence. The antigen is undetermined. The sample comes from a study of T cells expressing NK-cell markers. Overall study context: Seven HCMV-seropositive donors and one seronegative donor made up the eight sequenced donors.

TCRdb reanalyzed the 5' RACE reads, giving one entry per CDR3 protein sequence and no DNA. The sample features about 380,000 distinct CDR3 sequences, with around 5% in its top ten. Overall study results and limits: Researchers report these clonotypes also headed the CD3+CD56-NKG2C+ fraction in a few donors. Dominant NKG2C+ clonotypes were found to form 1.0-7.0% of CD8+ T cells in 5 or 6 donors.

From germline, CDR1 is SGHTA and CDR2 FQGNSA. The CDR3 is made up of 13 amino acids. V usage is TRBV7-2 and J usage is TRBJ2-3. The clonotype was recovered from a man aged 18 to 69 in good health. The sequenced material came from blood T cells: a sorted CD56 or NKG2C T cell subset, CD4+ or CD8+ T cells, or bulk PBMC T cells (not recorded which). The CDR3 here is CASSLALADTQYF.